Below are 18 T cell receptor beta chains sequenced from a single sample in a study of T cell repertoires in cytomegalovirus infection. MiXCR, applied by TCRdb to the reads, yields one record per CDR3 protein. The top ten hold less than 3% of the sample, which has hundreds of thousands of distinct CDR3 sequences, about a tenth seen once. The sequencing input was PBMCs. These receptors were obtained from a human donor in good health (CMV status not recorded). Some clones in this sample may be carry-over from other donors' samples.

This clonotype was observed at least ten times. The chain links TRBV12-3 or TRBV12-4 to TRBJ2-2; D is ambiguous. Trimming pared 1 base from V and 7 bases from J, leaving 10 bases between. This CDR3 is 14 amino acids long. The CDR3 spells CASSLGLSIGELFF. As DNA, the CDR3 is TGTGCCAGCAGTTTAGGTCTGTCTATCGGGGAGCTGTTTTTT.

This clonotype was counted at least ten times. The chain's CDR3 is CASSLISGGASNEQFF. The CDR3 DNA reads as TGTGCCAGCAGCTTAATAAGCGGGGGGGCGAGTAATGAGCAGTTCTTC. J is TRBJ2-1 and V is TRBV7-3; 10 bases match TRBD2. The CDR3 runs 16 residues. V gave up 1 base and J gave up 7 bases; unmatched junction bases: 7. Looked up from germline, CDR1 is SGHTA and CDR2 is FQGTGA. Filled out from reference TRBV7-3 and TRBJ2-1, the complete variable domain reads GAGVSQTPSNKVTEKGKYVELRCDPISGHTALYWYRQSLGQGPEFLIYFQGTGAADDSGLPNDRFFAVRPEGSVSTLKIQRTERGDSAVYLCASSLISGGASNEQFFGPGTRLTVL.

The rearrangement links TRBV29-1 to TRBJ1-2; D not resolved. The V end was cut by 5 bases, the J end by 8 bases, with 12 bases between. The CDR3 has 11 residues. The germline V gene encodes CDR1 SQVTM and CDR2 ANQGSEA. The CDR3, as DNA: TGCAGCGTTTACTCAGGCCAGGGCTACACCTTC. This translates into CSVYSGQGYTF.

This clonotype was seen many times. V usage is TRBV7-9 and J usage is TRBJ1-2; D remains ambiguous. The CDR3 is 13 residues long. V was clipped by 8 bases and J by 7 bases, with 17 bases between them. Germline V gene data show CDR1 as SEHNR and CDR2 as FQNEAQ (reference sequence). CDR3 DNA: TGTGCCAGCGGAGCGGGCACGGGCCGTGGCTACACCTTC. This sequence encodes CASGAGTGRGYTF.

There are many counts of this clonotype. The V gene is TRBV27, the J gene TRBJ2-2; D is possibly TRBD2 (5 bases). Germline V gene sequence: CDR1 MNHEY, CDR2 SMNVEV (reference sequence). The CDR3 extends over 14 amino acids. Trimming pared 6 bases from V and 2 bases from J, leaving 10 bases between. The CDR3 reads CASSLRLNTGELFF. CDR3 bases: TGTGCCAGCAGCCTGAGACTAAACACCGGGGAGCTGTTTTTT.

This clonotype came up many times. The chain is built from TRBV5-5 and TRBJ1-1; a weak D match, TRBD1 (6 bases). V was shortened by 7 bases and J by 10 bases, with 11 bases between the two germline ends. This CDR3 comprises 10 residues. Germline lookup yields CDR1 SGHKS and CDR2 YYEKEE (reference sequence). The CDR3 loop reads CASLGGRAFF. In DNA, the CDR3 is TGTGCCAGCTTAGGGGGGAGAGCTTTCTTT.

The DNA for the CDR3 is TGCAGCGTTGATGGTGGATCCCATGGCTACACCTTC. It codes for CSVDGGSHGYTF. V usage is TRBV29-1 and J usage is TRBJ1-2, with D uncertain. This CDR3 contains 12 residues. Trimming took 3 bases from V and 6 from J, leaving 11 bases between them. The germline gives CDR1 SQVTM, CDR2 ANQGSEA.

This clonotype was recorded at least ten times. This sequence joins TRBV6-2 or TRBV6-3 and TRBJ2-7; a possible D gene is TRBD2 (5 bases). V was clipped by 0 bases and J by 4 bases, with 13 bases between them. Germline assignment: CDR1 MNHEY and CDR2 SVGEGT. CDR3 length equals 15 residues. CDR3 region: CASSYSYLADYEQYF. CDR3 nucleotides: TGTGCCAGCAGTTACTCGTACCTAGCCGATTACGAGCAGTACTTC.

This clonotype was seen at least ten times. The CDR3 loop is CASSGPGQGDNEQFF. The DNA for the CDR3 is TGTGCCAGCAGTGGTCCGGGACAGGGGGACAATGAGCAGTTCTTC. The chain has TRBV6-5 and TRBJ2-1, with 11 bases aligning to TRBD1. Germline V CDR1 and CDR2: MNHEY, SVGAGI. This CDR3 is 15 amino acids long. V gave up 5 bases and J gave up 5 bases; unmatched junction bases: 5.

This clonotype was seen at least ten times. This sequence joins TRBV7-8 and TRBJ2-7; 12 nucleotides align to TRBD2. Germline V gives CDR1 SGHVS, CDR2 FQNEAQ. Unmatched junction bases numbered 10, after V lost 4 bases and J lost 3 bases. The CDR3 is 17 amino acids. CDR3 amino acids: CASSSTPELAGGYEQYV. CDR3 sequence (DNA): TGTGCCAGCAGCTCAACCCCGGAACTAGCGGGGGGCTACGAGCAGTACGTC.

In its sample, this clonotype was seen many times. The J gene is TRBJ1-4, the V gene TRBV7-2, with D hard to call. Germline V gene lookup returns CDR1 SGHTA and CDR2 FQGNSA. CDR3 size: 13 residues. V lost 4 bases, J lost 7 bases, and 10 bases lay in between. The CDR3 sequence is CASSSSGGEKLFF. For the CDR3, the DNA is TGTGCCAGCAGCTCCAGTGGTGGTGAAAAACTGTTTTTT.

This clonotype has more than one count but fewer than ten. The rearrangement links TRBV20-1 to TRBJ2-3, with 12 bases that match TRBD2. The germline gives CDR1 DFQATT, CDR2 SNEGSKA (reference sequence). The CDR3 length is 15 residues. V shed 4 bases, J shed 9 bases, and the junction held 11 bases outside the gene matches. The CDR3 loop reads CSATPTSGGAGTQYF. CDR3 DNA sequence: TGCAGTGCTACCCCGACTAGCGGGGGCGCAGGGACGCAGTATTTT.

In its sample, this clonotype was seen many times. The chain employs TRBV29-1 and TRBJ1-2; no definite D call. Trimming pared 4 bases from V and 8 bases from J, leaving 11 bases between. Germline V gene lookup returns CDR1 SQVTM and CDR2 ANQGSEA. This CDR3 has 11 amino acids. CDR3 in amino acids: CSVGADMGYTF. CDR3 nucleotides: TGCAGCGTTGGGGCAGATATGGGCTACACCTTC.

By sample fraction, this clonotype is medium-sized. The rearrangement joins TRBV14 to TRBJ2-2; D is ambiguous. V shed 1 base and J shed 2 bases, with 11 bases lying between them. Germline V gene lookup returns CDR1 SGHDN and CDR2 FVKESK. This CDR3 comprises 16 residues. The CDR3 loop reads CASSQGHNRNTGELFF. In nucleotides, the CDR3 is TGTGCCAGCAGCCAAGGACACAACCGAAACACCGGGGAGCTGTTTTTT.

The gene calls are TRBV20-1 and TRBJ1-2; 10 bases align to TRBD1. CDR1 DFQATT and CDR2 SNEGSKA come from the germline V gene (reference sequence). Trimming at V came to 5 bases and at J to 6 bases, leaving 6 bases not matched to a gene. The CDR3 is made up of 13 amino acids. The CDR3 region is CSARQGAGNGYTF. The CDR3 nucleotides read TGCAGTGCTCGACAGGGGGCGGGAAATGGCTACACCTTC.

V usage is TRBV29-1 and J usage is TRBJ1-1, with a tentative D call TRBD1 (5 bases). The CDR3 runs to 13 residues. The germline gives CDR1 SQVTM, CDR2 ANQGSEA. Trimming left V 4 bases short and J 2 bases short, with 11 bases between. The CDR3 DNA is TGCAGCGTTGGACCGCAGGGTAACACTGAAGCTTTCTTT. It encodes CSVGPQGNTEAFF. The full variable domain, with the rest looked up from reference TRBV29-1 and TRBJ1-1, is SAVISQKPSRDICQRGTSLTIQCQVDSQVTMMFWYRQQPGQSLTLIATANQGSEATYESGFVIDKFPISRPNLTFSTLTVSNMSPEDSSIYLCSVGPQGNTEAFFGQGTRLTVV.

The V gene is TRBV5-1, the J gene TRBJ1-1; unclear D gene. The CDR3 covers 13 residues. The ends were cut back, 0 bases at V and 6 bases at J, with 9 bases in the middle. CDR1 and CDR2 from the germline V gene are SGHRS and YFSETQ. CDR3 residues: CASSLGGNPEAFF. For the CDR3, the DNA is TGCGCCAGCAGCTTGGGGGGTAACCCTGAAGCTTTCTTT.

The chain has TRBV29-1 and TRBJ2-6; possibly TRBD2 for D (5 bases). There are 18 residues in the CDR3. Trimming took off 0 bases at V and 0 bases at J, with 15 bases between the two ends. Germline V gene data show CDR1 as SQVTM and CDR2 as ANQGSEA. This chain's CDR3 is CSVEESRTPSSGANVLTF. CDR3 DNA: TGCAGCGTTGAAGAAAGTCGGACTCCCAGCTCTGGGGCCAACGTCCTGACTTTC.